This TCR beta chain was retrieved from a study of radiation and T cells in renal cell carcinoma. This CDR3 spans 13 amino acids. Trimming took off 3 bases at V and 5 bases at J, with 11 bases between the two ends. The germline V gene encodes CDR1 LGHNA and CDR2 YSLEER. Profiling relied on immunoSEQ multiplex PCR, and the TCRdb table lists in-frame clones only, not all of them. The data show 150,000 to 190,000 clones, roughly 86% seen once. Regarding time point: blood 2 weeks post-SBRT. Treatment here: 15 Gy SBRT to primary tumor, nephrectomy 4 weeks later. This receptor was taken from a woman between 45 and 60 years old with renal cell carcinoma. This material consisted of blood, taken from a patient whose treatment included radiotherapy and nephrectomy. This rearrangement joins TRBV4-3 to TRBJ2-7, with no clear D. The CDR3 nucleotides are TGCGCCAGCAGCCAGGTCCTAGAGGACGAGCAGTACTTC. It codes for CASSQVLEDEQYF.